This TCR beta chain emerged from a study of blood T cells in healthy people across ages. General observations from the study: Donors of long life had a larger count of naive CD4+ cells and greater diversity than aged donors.

V dropped 4 bases and J dropped 2; count of bases not matched to a gene: 9. Looked up from germline, CDR1 is DFQATT and CDR2 is SNEGSKA (reference sequence). The CDR3 consists of 15 residues. Together with a sample-barcoded 5' primer, a J-beta primer mix was included in a second PCR lasting about 6 to 11 cycles. TCRdb reanalysed the 5' RACE reads using MiXCR and keeps one entry per CDR3 protein. The data hold roughly 1,700,000 distinct CDR3 sequences, with 28% observed a single time. This clonotype was picked up a small number of times. Its specificity is not known. V and J are TRBV20-1 and TRBJ2-3; 7 positions match TRBD1. The specimen was blood. This clonotype originated in a woman between 25 and 40 years old in good health. CDR3 nucleotide sequence: TGCAGTGCTACCGGGACAGACCGAATCACAGATACGCAGTATTTT. This encodes CSATGTDRITDTQYF.